One sample yielded the 15 T cell receptor beta chains listed below, sequenced in a study of blood T cell repertoires in COVID-19. Generated by immunoSEQ multiplex PCR, the TCRdb table keeps only in-frame clones and is missing some. The repertoire consists of about 370,000 clones, with 70% to 90% occurring once and the leading ten covering about 3%. Input material: peripheral blood. All receptors come from a woman aged 25 to 39 with COVID-19, enrolled during active disease.

This chain connects TRBV28 to TRBJ1-5, with 9 bases that match TRBD1. The CDR3 consists of 16 residues. CDR1 MDHEN and CDR2 SYDVKM come from the germline V gene. The V segment lost 0 bases and the J segment 6 bases; nucleotides outside the gene matches: 6. CDR3 amino acids: CASSLWRGQGSQPQHF. The CDR3 DNA sequence: TGTGCCAGCAGTTTATGGCGGGGACAGGGCAGTCAGCCCCAGCATTTT. Combining the CDR3 with reference TRBV28 and TRBJ1-5 gives the whole variable domain DVKVTQSSRYLVKRTGEKVFLECVQDMDHENMFWYRQDPGLGLRLIYFSYDVKMKEKGDIPEGYSVSREKKERFSLILESASTNQTSMYLCASSLWRGQGSQPQHFGDGTRLSIL.

V usage is TRBV29-1 and J usage is TRBJ2-1, with 11 bases fitting TRBD2. Germline V gene lookup returns CDR1 SQVTM and CDR2 ANQGSEA. V trimming: 6 bases; J trimming: 4 bases; junction bases outside the gene matches: 8. This CDR3 has 15 residues. The CDR3 spells CSVKLAGVAYNEQFF. For the CDR3, the DNA is TGCAGCGTCAAACTAGCGGGAGTAGCGTACAATGAGCAGTTCTTC.

The gene calls are TRBV6-6 and TRBJ1-6; TRBD1 might be the D (5 bases). The CDR3 totals 11 residues. The germline CDR1 and CDR2 sequences are MNHNY and SVGAGI (reference sequence). The ends were cut back, 6 bases at V and 10 bases at J, with 7 bases in the middle. In nucleotides, the CDR3 is TGTGCCAGCAGGCCAGGGTCACCCCTCCACTTT. Protein sequence: CASRPGSPLHF.

The rearrangement uses TRBV5-5 and TRBJ1-3; tentatively, D is TRBD1 (5 bases). Trimming shortened V by 6 bases and J by 0 bases, and 10 bases separated the two germline ends. The germline CDR1 and CDR2 sequences are SGHKS and YYEKEE (reference sequence). The CDR3 is 14 residues long. CDR3 sequence (DNA): TGTGCCAGCATGGACACCCGCTCTGGAAACACCATATATTTT. Protein product: CASMDTRSGNTIYF.

J is TRBJ1-2 and V is TRBV2; TRBD1 matches 7 bases. The V segment lost 4 bases and the J segment 5 bases; nucleotides outside the gene matches: 10. The CDR3 is 15 residues long. Germline-derived CDR1 and CDR2 are SNHLY and FYNNEI. This CDR3 reads CASSVDKGARYGYTF. The CDR3 nucleotides read TGTGCCAGCAGTGTCGATAAGGGGGCGAGATATGGCTACACCTTC.

V usage is TRBV5-4 and J usage is TRBJ1-1; the match to TRBD1 covers 9 bases. The trim removed 3 bases at V and 4 bases at J, leaving 13 bases unmatched. The CDR3 length is 17 residues. Germline CDR1 reads SGHNT; CDR2 reads YYREEE (reference sequence). The CDR3 DNA follows: TGTGCCAGCAGCTCAGACACGGACAGGGGACGGGGCACTGAAGCTTTCTTT. As protein: CASSSDTDRGRGTEAFF.

V gene TRBV3-1 (or the pseudogene TRBV3-2) combines with J gene TRBJ2-1, with TRBD2 identical over 10 bases. Germline V gene data show CDR1 as LGHDT and CDR2 as YNNKEL (reference sequence). CDR3 length equals 17 residues. With V trimmed by 4 bases and J by 3 bases, 9 bases remained unmatched. In DNA, the CDR3 is TGTGCCAGCAGCCTCATTTCCGGACTAGCGGACTACAATGAGCAGTTCTTC. Its translation: CASSLISGLADYNEQFF.

This chain connects TRBV7-6 to TRBJ2-1; D remains unclear. V dropped 5 bases and J dropped 8 bases, with 19 bases sitting between them. Germline loops: CDR1 SGHVS, CDR2 FNYEAQ. This CDR3 comprises 15 residues. CDR3: CASSLYPLSFYEQFF. CDR3 sequence (DNA): TGTGCCAGCAGCCTTTATCCCCTTTCCTTCTATGAGCAGTTCTTC. The variable domain in full, completed from reference TRBV7-6 and TRBJ2-1, reads GAGVSQSPRYKVTKRGQDVALRCDPISGHVSLYWYRQALGQGPEFLTYFNYEAQQDKSGLPNDRFSAERPEGSISTLTIQRTEQRDSAMYRCASSLYPLSFYEQFFGPGTRLTVL.

The chain joins TRBV6-2 or TRBV6-3 to TRBJ1-2; 7 nucleotides match TRBD1. CDR3 length: 13 amino acids. J was trimmed by 6 bases and V by 4 bases; bases with no gene match: 5. Germline CDR1 is MNHEY and CDR2 is SVGEGT. This CDR3 reads CASSLDRDHGYTF. Written as DNA, the CDR3 is TGTGCCAGCAGTTTAGACAGGGACCATGGCTACACCTTC.

V is TRBV25-1 and J is TRBJ2-2; TRBD1 agrees at 8 bases. Losses at the gene ends were 3 bases for V and 4 bases for J; bases not matched to a gene: 10. Germline V gene lookup returns CDR1 MGHDK and CDR2 SYGVNS. The CDR3 contains 17 residues. CDR3 protein: CASSDPLTGVGTGELFF. In DNA, the CDR3 is TGTGCCAGCAGTGATCCCTTGACAGGGGTGGGCACCGGGGAGCTGTTTTTT.

The chain joins TRBV5-6 to TRBJ1-1, with D tentatively TRBD1 (6 bases). CDR3 length: 15 amino acids. V shed 1 base and J shed 0 bases, with 10 bases lying between them. Germline loops: CDR1 SGHDT, CDR2 YYEEEE. For the CDR3, the DNA is TGTGCCAGCAGCTTGTACGGACAGATGAACACTGAAGCTTTCTTT. It encodes CASSLYGQMNTEAFF.

This sequence joins TRBV27 and TRBJ2-1; TRBD1 is a possible D gene (6 bases). CDR3 length: 12 amino acids. From germline, CDR1 is MNHEY and CDR2 SMNVEV (reference sequence). Trimming stripped 5 bases from V and 16 bases from J, with 18 bases between. CDR3 sequence reads: CASSPDRLKRFF. The CDR3 DNA follows: TGTGCCAGCAGTCCGGACAGACTAAAACGATTCTTC.

V is TRBV10-1 and J is TRBJ1-1; a weak D match, TRBD1 (6 bases). The CDR3 consists of 15 residues. The V end was cut by 7 bases, the J end by 1 base, with 16 bases between. Germline V gene data show CDR1 as WNHNN and CDR2 as SYGVQD (reference sequence). DNA for the CDR3: TGCGCCAGCACCTTCGTCGGGACACCGAACACTGAAGCTTTCTTT. As protein: CASTFVGTPNTEAFF.

The rearrangement links TRBV6-6 to TRBJ1-3; TRBD1 is a possible D gene (6 bases). CDR3 size: 15 residues. Germline assignment: CDR1 MNHNY and CDR2 SVGAGI (reference sequence). V lost 4 bases to trimming and J lost 0 bases, with 10 bases between them. CDR3 sequence: CASSSRGASGNTIYF. As DNA, the CDR3 is TGTGCCAGCAGTTCGCGGGGGGCCTCTGGAAACACCATATATTTT.

J is TRBJ1-1 and V is TRBV5-1; D unresolved. Trimming removed 2 bases from V and 0 bases from J, with 8 bases in between. Germline CDR1 reads SGHRS; CDR2 reads YFSETQ. This CDR3 has 14 amino acids. The CDR3 coding sequence is TGCGCCAGCAGCTTCACCGGGGTGAACACTGAAGCTTTCTTT. Its translation is CASSFTGVNTEAFF.